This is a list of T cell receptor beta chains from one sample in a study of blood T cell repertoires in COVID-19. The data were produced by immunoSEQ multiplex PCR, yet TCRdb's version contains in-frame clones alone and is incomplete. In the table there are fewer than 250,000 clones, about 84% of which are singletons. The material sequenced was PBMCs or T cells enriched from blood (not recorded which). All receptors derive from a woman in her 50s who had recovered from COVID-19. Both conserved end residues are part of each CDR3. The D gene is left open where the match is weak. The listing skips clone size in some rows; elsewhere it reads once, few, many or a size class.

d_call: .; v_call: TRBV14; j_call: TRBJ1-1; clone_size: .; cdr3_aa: CASSQAGVRRDTEAFF; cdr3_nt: TGTGCCAGCAGCCAAGCCGGAGTCCGGCGGGACACTGAAGCTTTCTTT
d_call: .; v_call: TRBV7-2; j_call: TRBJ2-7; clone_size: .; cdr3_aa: CASSLVAVTYEQYF; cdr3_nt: TGTGCCAGCAGCTTAGTAGCAGTAACCTACGAGCAGTACTTC
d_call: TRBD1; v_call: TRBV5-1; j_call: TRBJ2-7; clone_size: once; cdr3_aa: CASSFDRGLEQYF; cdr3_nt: TGCGCCAGCAGCTTCGACAGGGGCCTTGAGCAGTACTTC
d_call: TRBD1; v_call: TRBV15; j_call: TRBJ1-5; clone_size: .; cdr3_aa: CATSRAGQGSNQPQHF; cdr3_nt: TGTGCCACCAGCAGAGCGGGACAGGGGAGCAATCAGCCCCAGCATTTT
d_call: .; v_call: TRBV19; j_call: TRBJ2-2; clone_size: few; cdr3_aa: CASHRGNANTGELFF; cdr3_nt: TGTGCCAGCCACCGCGGAAACGCGAACACCGGGGAGCTGTTTTTT
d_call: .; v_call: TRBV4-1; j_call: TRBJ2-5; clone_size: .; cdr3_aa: CASSPHQSETQYF; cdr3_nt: TGCGCCAGCAGCCCCCACCAGTCAGAGACCCAGTACTTC
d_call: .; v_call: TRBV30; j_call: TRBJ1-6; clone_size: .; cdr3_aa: CAWSVNTNSPLHF; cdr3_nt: TGTGCCTGGAGTGTAAACACTAATTCACCCCTCCACTTT
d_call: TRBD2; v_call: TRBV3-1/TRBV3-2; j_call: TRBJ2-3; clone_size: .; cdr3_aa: CASRSSGSTDTQYF; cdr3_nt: TGTGCCAGCAGGTCTAGCGGAAGCACAGATACGCAGTATTTT
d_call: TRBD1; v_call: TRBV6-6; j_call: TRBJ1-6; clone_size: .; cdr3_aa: CASSSYNRGQNSPLHF; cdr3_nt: TGTGCCAGCAGTTCCTACAACAGGGGGCAGAATTCACCCCTCCACTTT
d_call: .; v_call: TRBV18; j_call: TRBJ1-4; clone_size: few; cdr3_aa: CASSPLLGVGEKLFF; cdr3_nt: TGTGCCAGCTCACCGCTGTTAGGGGTAGGGGAAAAACTGTTTTTT
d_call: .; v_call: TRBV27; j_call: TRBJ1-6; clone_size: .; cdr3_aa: CASSLVGNSYNSPLHF; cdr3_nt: TGTGCCAGCAGTTTAGTCGGTAACTCCTATAATTCACCCCTCCACTTT
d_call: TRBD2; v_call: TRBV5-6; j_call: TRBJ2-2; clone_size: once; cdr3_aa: CASSATSGIHTGELFF; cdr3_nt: TGTGCCAGCAGCGCGACTAGCGGGATCCACACCGGGGAGCTGTTTTTT
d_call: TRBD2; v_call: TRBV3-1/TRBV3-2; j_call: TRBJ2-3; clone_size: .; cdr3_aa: CASSQDLAGVTDTQYF; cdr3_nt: TGTGCCAGCAGCCAAGACCTAGCGGGGGTCACAGATACGCAGTATTTT
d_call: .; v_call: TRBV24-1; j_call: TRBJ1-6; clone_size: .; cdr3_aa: CATCHGRNSPLHF; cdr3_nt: TGTGCCACCTGCCATGGGCGCAATTCACCCCTCCACTTT
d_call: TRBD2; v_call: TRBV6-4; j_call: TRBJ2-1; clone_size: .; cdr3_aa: CASSRHSGNSYNEQFF; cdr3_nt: TGTGCCAGCAGCCGACATAGCGGGAATTCCTACAATGAGCAGTTCTTC
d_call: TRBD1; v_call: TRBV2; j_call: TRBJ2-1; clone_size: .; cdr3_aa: CASSTDRGYNEQFF; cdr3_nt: TGTGCCAGCAGCACCGACAGGGGCTACAATGAGCAGTTCTTC